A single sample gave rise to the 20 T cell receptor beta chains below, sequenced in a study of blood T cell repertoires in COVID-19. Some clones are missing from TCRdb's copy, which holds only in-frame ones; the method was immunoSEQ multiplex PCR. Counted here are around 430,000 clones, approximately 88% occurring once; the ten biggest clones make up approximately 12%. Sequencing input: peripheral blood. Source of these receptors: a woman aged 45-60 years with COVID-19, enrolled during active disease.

The CDR3 sequence: CASSESLAGGGFF. The CDR3, as DNA: TGTGCCAGCAGTGAATCCCTCGCGGGGGGTGGGTTCTTC. The V gene is TRBV2, the J gene TRBJ2-1; 8 nucleotides agree with TRBD2. With 2 bases clipped from V and 15 bases from J, the junction kept 9 bases outside the gene matches. There are 13 residues in the CDR3. The germline V gene encodes CDR1 SNHLY and CDR2 FYNNEI. The full variable domain, completed using reference TRBV2 and TRBJ2-1, is EPEVTQTPSHQVTQMGQEVILRCVPISNHLYFYWYRQILGQKVEFLVSFYNNEISEKSEIFDDQFSVERPDGSNFTLKIRSTKLEDSAMYFCASSESLAGGGFFGPGTRLTVL.

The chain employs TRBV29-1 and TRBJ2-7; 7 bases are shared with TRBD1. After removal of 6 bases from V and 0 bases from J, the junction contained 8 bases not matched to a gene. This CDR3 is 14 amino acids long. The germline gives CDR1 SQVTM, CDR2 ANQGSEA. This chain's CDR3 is CSVDIGQDSYEQYF. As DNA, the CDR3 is TGCAGCGTGGACATAGGACAGGACTCCTACGAGCAGTACTTC.

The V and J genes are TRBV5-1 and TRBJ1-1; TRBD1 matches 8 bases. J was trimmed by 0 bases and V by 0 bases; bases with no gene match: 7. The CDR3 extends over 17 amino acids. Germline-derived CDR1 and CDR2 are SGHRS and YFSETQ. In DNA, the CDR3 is TGCGCCAGCAGCTTGGTAAGACAGGGGATCATGAACACTGAAGCTTTCTTT. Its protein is CASSLVRQGIMNTEAFF. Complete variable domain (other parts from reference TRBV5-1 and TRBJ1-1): KAGVTQTPRYLIKTRGQQVTLSCSPISGHRSVSWYQQTPGQGLQFLFEYFSETQRNKGNFPGRFSGRQFSNSRSEMNVSTLELGDSALYLCASSLVRQGIMNTEAFFGQGTRLTVV.

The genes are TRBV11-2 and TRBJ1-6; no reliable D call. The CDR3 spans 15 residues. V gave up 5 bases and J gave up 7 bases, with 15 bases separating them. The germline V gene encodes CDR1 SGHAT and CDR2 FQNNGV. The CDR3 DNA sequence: TGTGCCAGCAGCCGAGGACGGATAGCGAATTCACCCCTCCACTTT. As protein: CASSRGRIANSPLHF.

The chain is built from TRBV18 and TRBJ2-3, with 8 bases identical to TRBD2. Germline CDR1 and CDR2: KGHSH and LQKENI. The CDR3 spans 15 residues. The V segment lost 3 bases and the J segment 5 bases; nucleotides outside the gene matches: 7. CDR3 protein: CASSPSGGEKDTQYF. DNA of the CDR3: TGTGCCAGCTCACCGTCGGGGGGGGAGAAAGATACGCAGTATTTT. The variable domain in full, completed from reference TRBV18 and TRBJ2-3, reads NAGVMQNPRHLVRRRGQEARLRCSPMKGHSHVYWYRQLPEEGLKFMVYLQKENIIDESGMPKERFSAEFPKEGPSILRIQQVVRGDSAAYFCASSPSGGEKDTQYFGPGTRLTVL.

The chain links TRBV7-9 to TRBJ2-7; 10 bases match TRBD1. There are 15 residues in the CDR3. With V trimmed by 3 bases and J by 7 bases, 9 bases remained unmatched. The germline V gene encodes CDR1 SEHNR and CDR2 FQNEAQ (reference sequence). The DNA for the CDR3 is TGTGCCAGCAGCTTCCCGACAGGGGGCTCTGGGGAGCAGTACTTC. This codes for CASSFPTGGSGEQYF.

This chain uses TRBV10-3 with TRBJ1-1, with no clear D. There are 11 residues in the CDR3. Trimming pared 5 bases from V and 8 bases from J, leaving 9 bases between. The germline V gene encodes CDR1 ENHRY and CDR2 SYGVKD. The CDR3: CAISWGEEAFF. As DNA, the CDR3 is TGTGCCATCAGTTGGGGAGAAGAAGCTTTCTTT.

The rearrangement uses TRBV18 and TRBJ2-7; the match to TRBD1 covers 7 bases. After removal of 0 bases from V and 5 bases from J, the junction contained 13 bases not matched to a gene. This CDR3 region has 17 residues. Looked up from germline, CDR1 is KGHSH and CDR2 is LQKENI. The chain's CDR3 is CASSPPRRQGITHEQYF. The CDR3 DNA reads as TGTGCCAGCTCACCACCTCGGAGACAGGGTATTACCCACGAGCAGTACTTC. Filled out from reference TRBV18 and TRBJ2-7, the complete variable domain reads NAGVMQNPRHLVRRRGQEARLRCSPMKGHSHVYWYRQLPEEGLKFMVYLQKENIIDESGMPKERFSAEFPKEGPSILRIQQVVRGDSAAYFCASSPPRRQGITHEQYFGPGTRLTVT.

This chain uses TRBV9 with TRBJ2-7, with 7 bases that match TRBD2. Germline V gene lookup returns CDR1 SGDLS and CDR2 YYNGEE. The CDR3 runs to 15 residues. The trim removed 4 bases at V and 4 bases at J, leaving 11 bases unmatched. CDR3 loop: CASSPRGGGDYEQYF. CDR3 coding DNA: TGTGCCAGCAGCCCCCGGGGCGGGGGAGATTACGAGCAGTACTTC.

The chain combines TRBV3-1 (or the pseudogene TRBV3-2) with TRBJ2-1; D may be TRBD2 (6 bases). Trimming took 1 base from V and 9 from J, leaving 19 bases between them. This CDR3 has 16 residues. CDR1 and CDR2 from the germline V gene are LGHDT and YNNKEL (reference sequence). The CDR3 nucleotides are TGTGCCAGCAGCCAAGCGGGCCCAGGCGGGGTCGGTGAGCAGTTCTTC. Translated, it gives CASSQAGPGGVGEQFF.

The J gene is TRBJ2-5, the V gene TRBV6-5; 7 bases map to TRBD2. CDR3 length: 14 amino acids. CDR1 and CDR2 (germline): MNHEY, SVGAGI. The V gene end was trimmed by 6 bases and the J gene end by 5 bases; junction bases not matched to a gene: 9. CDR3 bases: TGTGCCAGCAGCCAGGCGGGGGTAATTGAGACCCAGTACTTC. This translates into CASSQAGVIETQYF.

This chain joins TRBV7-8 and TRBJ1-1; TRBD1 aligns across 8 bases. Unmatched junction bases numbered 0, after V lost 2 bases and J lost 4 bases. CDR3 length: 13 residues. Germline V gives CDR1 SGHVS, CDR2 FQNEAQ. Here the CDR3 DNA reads TGTGCCAGCAGCTTAACAGGGGGCACTGAAGCTTTCTTT. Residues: CASSLTGGTEAFF.

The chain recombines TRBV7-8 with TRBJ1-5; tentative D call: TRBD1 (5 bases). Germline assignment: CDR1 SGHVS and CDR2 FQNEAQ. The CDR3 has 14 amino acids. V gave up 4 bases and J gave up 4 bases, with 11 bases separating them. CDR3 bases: TGTGCCAGCAGCTATCAGGGATTAAATCAGCCCCAGCATTTT. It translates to CASSYQGLNQPQHF.

CDR3 coding DNA: TGTGCCACCGATCCCCGGAAGGGGTCCGAGTACGAGCAGTACTTC. Residues: CATDPRKGSEYEQYF. V usage is TRBV24-1 and J usage is TRBJ2-7; D may be TRBD1 (5 bases). Between the trimmed V and J ends, which lost 9 bases and 4 bases, there was a span of 21 bases. Germline lookup yields CDR1 KGHDR and CDR2 SFDVKD. This CDR3 is built from 15 residues.

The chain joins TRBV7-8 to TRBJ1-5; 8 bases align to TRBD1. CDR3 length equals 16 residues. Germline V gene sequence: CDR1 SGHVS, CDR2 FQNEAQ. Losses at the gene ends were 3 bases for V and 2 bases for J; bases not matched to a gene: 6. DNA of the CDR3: TGTGCCAGCAGCTTGGCCACAGGGGGTGGCAATCAGCCCCAGCATTTT. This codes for CASSLATGGGNQPQHF. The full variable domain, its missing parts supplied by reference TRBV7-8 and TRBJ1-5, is GAGVSQSPRYKVAKRGQDVALRCDPISGHVSLFWYQQALGQGPEFLTYFQNEAQLDKSGLPSDRFFAERPEGSVSTLKIQRTQQEDSAVYLCASSLATGGGNQPQHFGDGTRLSIL.

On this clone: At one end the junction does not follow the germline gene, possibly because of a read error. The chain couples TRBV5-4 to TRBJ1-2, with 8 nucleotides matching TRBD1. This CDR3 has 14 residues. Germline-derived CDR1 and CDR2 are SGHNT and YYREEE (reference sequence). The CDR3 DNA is TGTGCCAGCAGCTTTCGCGGGACAGGCGCCCGTTACCTCTTC. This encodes CASSFRGTGARYLF.

CDR3 bases: TGTGCCAGCAGCTCAAGGCGGTTAGATTCACCCCTCCACTTT. The encoded protein is CASSSRRLDSPLHF. The chain uses TRBV11-2 and TRBJ1-6, with unresolved D. Germline values: CDR1 SGHAT, CDR2 FQNNGV. The CDR3 consists of 14 residues. V lost 4 bases to trimming and J lost 8 bases, with 12 bases between them.

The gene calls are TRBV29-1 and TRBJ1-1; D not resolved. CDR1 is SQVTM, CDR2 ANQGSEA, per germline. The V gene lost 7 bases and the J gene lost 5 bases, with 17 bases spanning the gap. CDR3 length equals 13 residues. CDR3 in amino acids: CSAITPARTEAFF. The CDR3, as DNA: TGCAGCGCTATAACACCAGCGCGGACTGAAGCTTTCTTT.

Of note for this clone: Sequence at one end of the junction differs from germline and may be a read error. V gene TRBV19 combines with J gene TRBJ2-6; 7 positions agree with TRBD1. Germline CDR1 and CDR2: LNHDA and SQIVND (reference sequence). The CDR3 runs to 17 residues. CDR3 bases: TGTGCCAGTAGTTCACGGACAGGCCCGTTTGGGACCAACGTCCTGACTTTC. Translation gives CASSSRTGPFGTNVLTF.

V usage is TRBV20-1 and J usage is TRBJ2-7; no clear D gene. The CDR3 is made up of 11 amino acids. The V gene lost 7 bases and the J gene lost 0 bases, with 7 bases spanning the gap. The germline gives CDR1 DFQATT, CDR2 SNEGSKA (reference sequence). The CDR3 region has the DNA TGCAGTGGATCAGACTCCTACGAGCAGTACTTC. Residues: CSGSDSYEQYF.